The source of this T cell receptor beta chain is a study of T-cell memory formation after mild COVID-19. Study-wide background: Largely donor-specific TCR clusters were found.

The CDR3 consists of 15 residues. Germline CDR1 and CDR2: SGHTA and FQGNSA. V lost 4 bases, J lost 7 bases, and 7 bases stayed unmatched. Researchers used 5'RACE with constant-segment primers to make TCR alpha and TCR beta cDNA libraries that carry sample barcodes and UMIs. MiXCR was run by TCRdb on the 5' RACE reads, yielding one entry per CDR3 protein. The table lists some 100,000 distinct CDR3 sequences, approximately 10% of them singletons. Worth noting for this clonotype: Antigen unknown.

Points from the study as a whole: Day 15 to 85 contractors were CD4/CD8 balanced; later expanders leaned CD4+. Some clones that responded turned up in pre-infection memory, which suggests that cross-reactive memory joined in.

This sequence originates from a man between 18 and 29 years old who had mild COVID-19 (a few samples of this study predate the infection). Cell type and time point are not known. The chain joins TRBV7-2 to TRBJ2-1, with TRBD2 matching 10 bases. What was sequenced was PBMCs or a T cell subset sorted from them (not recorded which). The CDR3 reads CASSSSGGRRNEQFF. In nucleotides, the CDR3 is TGTGCCAGCAGCTCTAGCGGGGGACGGAGGAATGAGCAGTTCTTC.